A single T cell receptor (beta chain) is shown here with its context. No cognate antigen has been identified for it. Base qualities are missing; no much larger clone stands one base away. One collaborating source in Seattle enrolled patients while the patients were actively infected and followed the patients over time throughout the course of disease. Collaborating institutions collected whole blood in K2EDTA tubes following their own protocols. For TCRbeta analysis, collaborators shipped samples in one of three forms: frozen whole blood, isolated PBMCs, or DNA extracted from either of those sample types. This record belongs to a study of blood T cell repertoires in COVID-19 (TCRdb year 2020). Study-wide context: Samples covering the acute and convalescent phases of COVID-19 were provided by collaborators in the United States, Italy and Spain. The material from the prospective study consisted of cDNA or gDNA derived from T cells, B-cell-depleted T cells, or PBMCs. Subjects who had been exposed to COVID-19, were actively infected with it, or had recovered from it provided the deeply sampled blood TCRbeta repertoires that made up the dataset. A freely available public database, intended as a resource for researchers studying the immune response to SARS-CoV-2, is where the repertoires were released. Samples came from the ongoing ImmuneRACE study (first 160 participants) plus 1,254 subjects from 6 global collaborators. Nearly every sample came with metadata listing a de-identified subject ID, COVID-19 status, age in years and sex. Where available, HLA class I and class II types were taken from metadata supplied by the sample provider and were not determined by assay-based typing. Overall study outcomes, separate from this receptor: Clinical and demographic metadata were provided uncurated, with the amount varying by source and participant.

V trim: 0 bases; J trim: 9 bases; unmatched bases: 5. Based on the germline V gene, the CDR1 and CDR2 sequences are ENHRY and SYGVKD. CDR3 length: 14 amino acids, cysteine to phenylalanine. The kept DNA is CDR3 alone, 42 bases in frame from the first base. TCRbeta CDR3 regions were amplified from genomic DNA by means of the immunoSEQ Assay, a bias-controlled multiplex PCR. Per the authors' processing: Within the assay, amplification of reference gene primers was used to estimate how many nucleated cells each sample contained. To quantify the absolute abundance of each unique TCRbeta CDR3 rearrangement, sequence reads were collapsed and filtered. For each sample, productive Simpson clonality was calculated as the square root of Simpson's diversity index across productive rearrangements. This is the immuneACCESS table as TCRdb keeps it, with only in-frame sequences that have V and J called. A part of the clones is gone; compared with another copy, unresolved V genes explain less than half, and the rest is unexplained. The V and J calls and the clone size are those of that table, but D and trimming were determined from the DNA. In this sample the table shows under 300,000 clones, 90% of which occur a single time. 2.1% of the sample belongs to the ten largest clones.

The sequence was obtained from a woman aged 55 to 70 with COVID-19, enrolled during active disease. The chain couples TRBV10-3 to TRBJ1-5, with 7 bases in between that match TRBD1. Input material: peripheral blood. In nucleotide form, the sequence is TGTGCCATCAGTGAGTCGGCAGGGGGAGGGCCCCAGCATTTT. It encodes CAISESAGGGPQHF.